The T cell receptor (beta chain) described here comes from a study of cytomegalovirus exposure and HLA in healthy donors. Notes on the study in general: Rare sequences made up most TCRs, while some public TCRs were found in many donors. TRBV6-2, TRBV6-3 and other indistinguishable V segments were excluded. When analyzed later, a missense DCLRE1C variant was found to be linked to TCR beta V- and J-gene trimming. According to an earlier analysis, most TCR beta V segments yielded productive rearrangements about 90% or about 30% of the time.

The PCR was carried out with 60 Vbeta primers and 13 Jbeta primers. Measured with immunoSEQ multiplex PCR; TCRdb has only the in-frame clones, and not every one. Found here are tens of thousands of clones, 60% to 80% of them singletons; the top ten hold under 4%. For this clone: Its antigen is not identified.

The V gene's germline CDR1 is SGHTA and CDR2 FQGTGA. V was pared by 5 bases and J by 5 bases, with 12 bases between. The CDR3 is made up of 13 amino acids. Sequencing was carried out using PBMCs. The chain carries TRBV7-3 and TRBJ1-1; weak D call: TRBD1 (5 bases). The TCR comes from a woman aged 35 to 49 in good health and CMV-seronegative. CDR3 DNA: TGTGCCAGCAGCCGACAGTTAGGGACTGAAGCTTTCTTT. Translating it yields CASSRQLGTEAFF.